This T cell receptor beta chain derives from a study of blood T cell repertoires in COVID-19. As for the study in general: Samples came from the United States, Italy and Spain, spanning acute and convalescent COVID-19.

The assay was immunoSEQ multiplex PCR, and TCRdb's table has in-frame clones only and misses some. The data show over 250,000 clones, 87% seen once. Those enrolled, adults aged roughly 18 to 95 years, came from about two dozen US areas. Participant-reported clinical history was the basis for cohort assignment. Recovered participants had two consecutive negative NP/OP PCR tests, healthcare professional clearance, or symptom resolution. The specimen was PBMCs or T cells enriched from blood (not recorded which). The receptor's source is a woman aged 18-29 years who had recovered from COVID-19.

The CDR3 spells CASSQDRFPTNEKLFF. CDR3 nucleotide sequence: TGCGCCAGCAGCCAGGACAGGTTCCCAACTAATGAAAAACTGTTTTTT. This sequence joins TRBV4-1 and TRBJ1-4; TRBD1 aligns across 7 bases. The germline gives CDR1 MGHRA, CDR2 YSYEKL. V lost 3 bases and J lost 0; bases outside the gene matches: 4. The CDR3 spans 16 residues.